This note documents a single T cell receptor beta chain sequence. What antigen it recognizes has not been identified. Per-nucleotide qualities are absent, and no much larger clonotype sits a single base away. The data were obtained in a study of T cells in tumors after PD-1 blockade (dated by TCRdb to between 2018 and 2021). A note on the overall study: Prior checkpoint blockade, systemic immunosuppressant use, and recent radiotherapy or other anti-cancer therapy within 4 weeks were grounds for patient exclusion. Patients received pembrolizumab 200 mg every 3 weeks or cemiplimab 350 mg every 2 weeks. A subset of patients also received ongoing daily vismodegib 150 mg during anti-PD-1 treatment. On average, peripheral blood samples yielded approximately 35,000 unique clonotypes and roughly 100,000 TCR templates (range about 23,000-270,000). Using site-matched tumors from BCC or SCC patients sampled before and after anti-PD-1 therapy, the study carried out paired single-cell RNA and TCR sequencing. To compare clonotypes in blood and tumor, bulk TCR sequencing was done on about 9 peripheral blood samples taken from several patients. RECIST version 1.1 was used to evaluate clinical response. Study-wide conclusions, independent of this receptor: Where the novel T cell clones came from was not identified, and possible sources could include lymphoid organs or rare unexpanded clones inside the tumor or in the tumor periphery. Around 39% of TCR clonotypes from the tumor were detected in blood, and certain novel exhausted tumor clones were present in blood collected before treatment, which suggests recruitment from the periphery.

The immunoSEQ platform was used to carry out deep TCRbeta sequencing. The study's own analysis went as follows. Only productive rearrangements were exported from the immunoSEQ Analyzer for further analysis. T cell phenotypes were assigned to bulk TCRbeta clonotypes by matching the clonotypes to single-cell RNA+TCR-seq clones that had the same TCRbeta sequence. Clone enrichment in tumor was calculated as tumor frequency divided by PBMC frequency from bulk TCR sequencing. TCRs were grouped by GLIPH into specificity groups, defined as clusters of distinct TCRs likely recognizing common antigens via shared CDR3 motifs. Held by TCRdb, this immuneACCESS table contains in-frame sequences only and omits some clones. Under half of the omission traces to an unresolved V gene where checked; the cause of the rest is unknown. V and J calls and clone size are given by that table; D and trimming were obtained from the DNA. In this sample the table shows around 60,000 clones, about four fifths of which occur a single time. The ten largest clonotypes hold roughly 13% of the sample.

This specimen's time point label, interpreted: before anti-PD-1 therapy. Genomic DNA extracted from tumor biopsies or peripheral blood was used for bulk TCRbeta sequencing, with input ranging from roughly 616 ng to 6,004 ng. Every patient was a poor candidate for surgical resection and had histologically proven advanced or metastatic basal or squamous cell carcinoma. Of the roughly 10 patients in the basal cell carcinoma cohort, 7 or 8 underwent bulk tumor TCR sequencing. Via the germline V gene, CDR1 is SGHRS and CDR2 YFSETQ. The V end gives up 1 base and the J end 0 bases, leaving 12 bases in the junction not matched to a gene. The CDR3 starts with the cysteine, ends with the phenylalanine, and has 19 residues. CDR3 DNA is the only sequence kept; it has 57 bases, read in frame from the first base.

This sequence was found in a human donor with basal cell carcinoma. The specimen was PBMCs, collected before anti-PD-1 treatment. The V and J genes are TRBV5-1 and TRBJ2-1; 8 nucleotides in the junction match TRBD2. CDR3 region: CASSLSLGSGDLSYNEQFF. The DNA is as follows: TGCGCCAGCAGCTTGTCATTGGGTAGCGGGGATCTCTCCTACAATGAGCAGTTCTTC.